Each of the 32 T cell receptor beta chains below was sequenced from the same sample in a study of cytomegalovirus exposure and HLA in healthy donors. Vbeta (60) and Jbeta (13) primers were used in the PCR. Profiled with immunoSEQ multiplex PCR; TCRdb holds only in-frame clones, not every one. The repertoire holds about 170,000 clones, with approximately 79% as singletons. Sequencing was carried out using PBMCs. Receptor source: a man aged 40-49 years in good health and CMV-seropositive.

The chain uses TRBV5-8 and TRBJ2-1, with 7 nucleotides matching TRBD1. Germline assignment: CDR1 SGHTS and CDR2 YDEGEE. Losses at the gene ends were 4 bases for V and 3 bases for J; bases not matched to a gene: 7. This CDR3 has 15 residues. The CDR3 DNA reads TGTGCCAGCAGCACGCAGGGACAGCACTACAATGAGCAGTTCTTC. This sequence encodes CASSTQGQHYNEQFF.

The genes are TRBV27 and TRBJ2-7; 7 nucleotides match TRBD1. The J segment lost 1 base and the V segment lost 6 bases, leaving 6 bases of the junction unmatched. Germline CDR1 MNHEY, CDR2 SMNVEV (reference sequence). The CDR3 spans 14 residues. Here the CDR3 DNA reads TGTGCCAGCAGCATAGGGGGCAGGTCCTACGAGCAGTACTTC. Amino acids: CASSIGGRSYEQYF.

The V and J genes are TRBV6-6 and TRBJ2-3; 9 bases align to TRBD2. In germline, CDR1 is MNHNY, CDR2 SVGAGI (reference sequence). The CDR3 is 15 amino acids. The ends lost 3 bases at V and 2 bases at J; junction bases unmatched: 3. The CDR3 DNA reads TGTGCCAGCAGTTATGGCGGGGGGGCCACAGATACGCAGTATTTT. Translated: CASSYGGGATDTQYF.

This chain links TRBV5-6 with TRBJ1-2; no clear D gene. The CDR3 is 14 residues long. In germline, CDR1 is SGHDT, CDR2 YYEEEE. The V and J ends lost 1 base and 2 bases respectively, with 9 bases between them. CDR3 loop: CASSLRVENYGYTF. The CDR3 bases are TGTGCCAGCAGCTTGCGGGTCGAAAACTATGGCTACACCTTC. Using reference TRBV5-6 and TRBJ1-2 for the parts outside the CDR3, the full variable domain is DAGVTQSPTHLIKTRGQQVTLRCSPKSGHDTVSWYQQALGQGPQFIFQYYEEEERQRGNFPDRFSGHQFPNYSSELNVNALLLGDSALYLCASSLRVENYGYTFGSGTRLTVV.

V gene TRBV5-1 combines with J gene TRBJ1-4; D is uncertain. Trimming left V 4 bases short and J 7 bases short, with 14 bases between. Germline CDR1 is SGHRS and CDR2 is YFSETQ. This CDR3 contains 14 residues. CDR3 nucleotide sequence: TGCGCCAGCAGCCCTTCGACTTATGGTGAAAAACTGTTTTTT. Translated: CASSPSTYGEKLFF.

CDR3 protein: CASSQDYRGGGETQYF. The CDR3 region has the DNA TGCGCCAGCAGCCAAGATTACCGGGGGGGCGGGGAGACCCAGTACTTC. V and J are TRBV4-1 and TRBJ2-5; 8 bases map to TRBD2. Germline V gives CDR1 MGHRA, CDR2 YSYEKL. J was trimmed by 5 bases and V by 0 bases; bases with no gene match: 8. The CDR3 extends over 16 amino acids.

V and J are TRBV7-9 and TRBJ1-4, with D perhaps TRBD1 (6 bases). The CDR3 sequence is 16 residues long. In germline, CDR1 is SEHNR, CDR2 FQNEAQ (reference sequence). Trimming removed 5 bases from V and 6 bases from J, with 19 bases in between. The CDR3 bases are TGTGCCAGCAGCCCAACTGGTGGGGGCGGTGATGAAAAACTGTTTTTT. Its translation is CASSPTGGGGDEKLFF. The full variable domain, with the rest looked up from reference TRBV7-9 and TRBJ1-4, is DTGVSQNPRHKITKRGQNVTFRCDPISEHNRLYWYRQTLGQGPEFLTYFQNEAQLEKSRLLSDRFSAERPKGSFSTLEIQRTEQGDSAMYLCASSPTGGGGDEKLFFGSGTQLSVL.

A single count supports this clone. The chain joins TRBV30 to TRBJ1-2; D is ambiguous. The germline CDR1 and CDR2 sequences are GTSNPN and SVGIG (reference sequence). V was pared by 5 bases and J by 10 bases, with 17 bases between. The CDR3 spans 12 residues. DNA for the CDR3: TGTGCCTGGTCGGAGGGCCTTCGTGACTACACCTTC. Translated: CAWSEGLRDYTF.

The chain has TRBV5-6 and TRBJ1-5; D remains unclear. The CDR3 loop spans 15 amino acids. The V end lost 4 bases, the J end lost 7 bases, and 18 bases lay between the germline ends. Germline V CDR1 and CDR2: SGHDT, YYEEEE. The CDR3 spells CASSPRLAGGQPQHF. The DNA for the CDR3 is TGTGCCAGCAGCCCCAGGCTAGCAGGAGGCCAGCCCCAGCATTTT.

This clone was detected once. This sequence joins TRBV29-1 and TRBJ1-1; 9 nucleotides align to TRBD1. Germline V gene lookup returns CDR1 SQVTM and CDR2 ANQGSEA. The CDR3 has 14 residues. J lost 2 bases, V lost 7 bases, and 8 bases had no gene match. CDR3 loop: CSAGTGNLNTEAFF. For the CDR3, the DNA is TGCAGCGCAGGGACAGGGAATTTAAACACTGAAGCTTTCTTT.

In its sample, this clone was seen a few times. The CDR3 is CASSLIPGTEAFF. CDR3 nucleotides: TGCGCCAGCAGCCTGATACCCGGGACAGAAGCTTTCTTT. This chain uses TRBV4-1 with TRBJ1-1; D may be TRBD1 (6 bases). Trimming removed 4 bases at V and 8 bases at J, with 14 bases between. The CDR3 runs 13 residues. Germline loops: CDR1 MGHRA, CDR2 YSYEKL.

The rearrangement links TRBV4-2 to TRBJ1-5; D gene uncertain. Germline values: CDR1 LGHNA, CDR2 YNFKEQ. The CDR3 extends over 16 amino acids. V gave up 1 base and J gave up 0 bases, with 10 bases separating them. The DNA for the CDR3 is TGTGCCAGCAGCCAAGTAACACCGAATAGCAATCAGCCCCAGCATTTT. As protein: CASSQVTPNSNQPQHF.

This chain links TRBV7-8 with TRBJ1-2; 7 bases match TRBD1. Germline assignment: CDR1 SGHVS and CDR2 FQNEAQ. V lost 8 bases and J lost 6; bases outside the gene matches: 6. This CDR3 contains 12 residues. DNA for the CDR3: TGTGCCAGCTCTCCAACAGGGGATGGCTACACCTTC. Amino acids: CASSPTGDGYTF.

The chain has TRBV7-6 and TRBJ2-7, with 8 bases aligning to TRBD1. This CDR3 is 15 amino acids long. J lost 3 bases, V lost 1 base, and 5 bases had no gene match. Germline V gene lookup returns CDR1 SGHVS and CDR2 FNYEAQ. The CDR3 DNA follows: TGTGCCAGCAGCTTAGGGGCAGGGGGCAGCTACGAGCAGTACTTC. It yields the protein CASSLGAGGSYEQYF.

Only a few counts were recorded for this clone. This sequence joins TRBV6-6 and TRBJ1-2; 8 bases line up with TRBD1. The germline V gene encodes CDR1 MNHNY and CDR2 SVGAGI (reference sequence). The CDR3 contains 15 residues. V trimming: 5 bases; J trimming: 0 bases; junction bases outside the gene matches: 5. CDR3 DNA: TGTGCCAGCAGTCGGGGGACAGGAACTAACTATGGCTACACCTTC. Translation gives CASSRGTGTNYGYTF.

The rearrangement uses TRBV5-6 and TRBJ2-1, with 8 bases aligning to TRBD1. This CDR3 spans 14 amino acids. CDR1 and CDR2 from the germline V gene are SGHDT and YYEEEE. J was trimmed by 7 bases and V by 2 bases; bases with no gene match: 5. The CDR3 protein is CASSLGQGRNEQFF. CDR3 sequence (DNA): TGTGCCAGCAGCTTAGGACAGGGTCGGAATGAGCAGTTCTTC.

V gene TRBV7-9 combines with J gene TRBJ2-1; maybe TRBD1 (6 bases). The CDR3 contains 17 residues. Germline V gene sequence: CDR1 SEHNR, CDR2 FQNEAQ (reference sequence). Trimming cost V 4 bases and J 3 bases, with 19 bases left between them. CDR3 loop: CASSSSDRLGFYNEQFF. The CDR3 DNA reads TGTGCCAGCAGCTCAAGCGACAGGCTTGGCTTCTACAATGAGCAGTTCTTC.

This chain uses TRBV29-1 with TRBJ2-7; 9 bases are a match to TRBD2. Germline V CDR1 and CDR2: SQVTM, ANQGSEA. The CDR3 sequence is 16 residues long. V trimming: 6 bases; J trimming: 2 bases; junction bases outside the gene matches: 14. The CDR3 DNA follows: TGCAGCGTACGGGGTGGGGAGCGGGGGGTACCCTACGAGCAGTACTTC. Protein product: CSVRGGERGVPYEQYF.

V is TRBV2 and J is TRBJ1-2; D is perhaps TRBD1 (5 bases). V was cut by 6 bases and J by 3 bases, with 17 bases left in between. From germline, CDR1 is SNHLY and CDR2 FYNNEI. The CDR3 loop spans 15 amino acids. The CDR3 here is CASRQEGLIYYGYTF. CDR3 sequence (DNA): TGTGCCAGCAGACAGGAAGGCCTCATATACTATGGCTACACCTTC.

The chain employs TRBV9 and TRBJ1-6; D gene unclear. V shed 6 bases and J shed 5 bases, with 9 bases lying between them. Germline CDR1 SGDLS, CDR2 YYNGEE. This CDR3 contains 13 residues. The CDR3 nucleotides are TGTGCCAGCAACGCGGGGAATAATTCACCCCTCCACTTT. As protein: CASNAGNNSPLHF.

The genes are TRBV15 and TRBJ2-5; TRBD2 might be the D (6 bases). The DNA end is more similar to TRBJ2-7, so the J call may be wrong. The CDR3 extends over 16 amino acids. Germline V CDR1 and CDR2: LNHNV, YYDKDF (reference sequence). The CDR3 nucleotides are TGTGCCACCAGCAGTCCCGGGACCGGGAGCTCCTACGAGCAGTACTTC. It specifies CATSSPGTGSSYEQYF.

This clone was recorded a few times. The chain combines TRBV9 with TRBJ1-1; weak D call: TRBD1 (6 bases). The CDR3 sequence is 15 residues long. Germline V gene sequence: CDR1 SGDLS, CDR2 YYNGEE. The V gene lost 0 bases and the J gene lost 1 base, with 10 bases spanning the gap. CDR3 protein: CASSVEAQGNTEAFF. The CDR3 region has the DNA TGTGCCAGCAGCGTAGAGGCACAGGGGAACACTGAAGCTTTCTTT.

The rearrangement uses TRBV7-3 and TRBJ2-3; 8 positions agree with TRBD2. The length of the CDR3 is 16 residues. V lost 5 bases and J lost 0; bases outside the gene matches: 7. Germline V lookup: CDR1 SGHTA, CDR2 FQGTGA. Here the CDR3 DNA reads TGTGCCAGCAGCCCTGTGGCGGGGGGTAGCACAGATACGCAGTATTTT. It is translated as CASSPVAGGSTDTQYF.

This clone was picked up one time. The CDR3 bases are TGTGCCAGCAGCGCCCCGGGACAGGGTCCCCGTGGCTACACCTTC. Residues: CASSAPGQGPRGYTF. This sequence joins TRBV9 and TRBJ1-2; TRBD1 matches at 9 bases. This CDR3 is built from 15 residues. The germline V gene has CDR1 SGDLS and CDR2 YYNGEE. The ends lost 3 bases at V and 7 bases at J; junction bases unmatched: 10.

This clone was detected a few times. The V gene is TRBV11-2, the J gene TRBJ1-1; weak D call: TRBD1 (6 bases). The CDR3 runs 12 residues. V lost 5 bases and J 7 bases, leaving 11 bases between the germline ends. Looked up from germline, CDR1 is SGHAT and CDR2 is FQNNGV. The CDR3 protein is CASSPDRFEAFF. Written as DNA, the CDR3 is TGTGCCAGCAGCCCCGACAGGTTTGAAGCTTTCTTT.

Details on this clone: The sample holds other DNA sequences that translate to the same CDR3. This CDR3 is CASSSGAGNVPLHF. The CDR3 DNA reads as TGTGCCAGCAGTAGCGGGGCAGGGAACGTACCCCTCCACTTT. The V call is TRBV7-9, the J call TRBJ1-6; possible D gene TRBD1, 5 bases. Germline V gene sequence: CDR1 SEHNR, CDR2 FQNEAQ (reference sequence). The V gene lost 6 bases and the J gene lost 12 bases, with 18 bases spanning the gap. The CDR3 extends over 14 amino acids.

The V and J genes are TRBV19 and TRBJ1-1; 8 bases map to TRBD1. V shed 5 bases, J shed 4 bases, and the junction held 6 bases outside the gene matches. This CDR3 has 14 residues. Per the germline V gene, CDR1 is LNHDA and CDR2 is SQIVND (reference sequence). CDR3 nucleotides: TGTGCCAGTAGTGGCAGGGGGCGAAGCACTGAAGCTTTCTTT. Protein sequence: CASSGRGRSTEAFF. The full variable domain, completed using reference TRBV19 and TRBJ1-1, is DGGITQSPKYLFRKEGQNVTLSCEQNLNHDAMYWYRQDPGQGLRLIYYSQIVNDFQKGDIAEGYSVSREKKESFPLTVTSAQKNPTAFYLCASSGRGRSTEAFFGQGTRLTVV.

The J gene is TRBJ2-7, the V gene TRBV2, with D perhaps TRBD2 (8 bases). Trimming shortened V by 10 bases and J by 0 bases, and 16 bases separated the two germline ends. This CDR3 contains 14 residues. Germline values: CDR1 SNHLY, CDR2 FYNNEI. In nucleotides, the CDR3 is TGTGCCACTCGGGAGGGGGCCGCCTCCTACGAGCAGTACTTC. Residues: CATREGAASYEQYF.

This chain connects TRBV19 to TRBJ2-2; 7 nucleotides line up with TRBD1. Germline assignment: CDR1 LNHDA and CDR2 SQIVND (reference sequence). The CDR3 extends over 16 amino acids. Trimming cost V 10 bases and J 1 base; bases outside gene matches: 12. Written as DNA, the CDR3 is TGTGCCACCGAGGGGGCCCGACAGGGGAACACCGGGGAGCTGTTTTTT. This codes for CATEGARQGNTGELFF. The full variable domain, with the rest looked up from reference TRBV19 and TRBJ2-2, is DGGITQSPKYLFRKEGQNVTLSCEQNLNHDAMYWYRQDPGQGLRLIYYSQIVNDFQKGDIAEGYSVSREKKESFPLTVTSAQKNPTAFYLCATEGARQGNTGELFFGEGSRLTVL.

A single count supports this clone. The chain is built from TRBV6-1 and TRBJ1-1; 8 bases match TRBD1. From germline, CDR1 is MNHNS and CDR2 SASEGT. Trimming removed 4 bases from V and 4 bases from J; junction bases left unmatched: 8. The CDR3 totals 15 residues. The CDR3 DNA sequence: TGTGCCAGCAGTGGAACTTCCGGGACAGGCACTGAAGCTTTCTTT. Encoded protein: CASSGTSGTGTEAFF.

This clone has a single count. This chain uses TRBV5-1 with TRBJ2-5, with a weak D call TRBD1 (6 bases). Trimming left V 0 bases short and J 5 bases short, with 14 bases between. CDR3 size: 15 residues. Germline lookup yields CDR1 SGHRS and CDR2 YFSETQ. The CDR3: CASSLEGRGGETQYF. DNA for the CDR3: TGCGCCAGCAGCTTGGAGGGCAGGGGCGGCGAGACCCAGTACTTC. Filled out from reference TRBV5-1 and TRBJ2-5, the complete variable domain reads KAGVTQTPRYLIKTRGQQVTLSCSPISGHRSVSWYQQTPGQGLQFLFEYFSETQRNKGNFPGRFSGRQFSNSRSEMNVSTLELGDSALYLCASSLEGRGGETQYFGPGTRLLVL.

This clone turned up a few times. This chain links TRBV18 with TRBJ2-5, with 8 bases fitting TRBD1. The end of the DNA is better explained by TRBJ2-7, so the J call may be wrong. This CDR3 contains 15 residues. CDR1 KGHSH and CDR2 LQKENI come from the germline V gene. The CDR3 protein is CASSPGTGLRDEQYF. CDR3 nucleotides: TGTGCCAGCTCTCCCGGGACAGGTCTTAGGGACGAGCAGTACTTC.